One sample yielded the 4 T cell receptor beta chains listed below, sequenced in a study of T cells after somatic rescue of genetic block. Assay used: immunoSEQ multiplex PCR; TCRdb lists only in-frame clones, some missing. Here the sample spans about 10,000 clones, around 69% being singletons. The sample comprised peripheral blood mononuclear cells (PBMCs). The receptors here all came from a boy younger than 18.

This clone was observed a few times. This sequence joins TRBV18 and TRBJ2-1; 11 bases are a match to TRBD2. The CDR3 has 15 residues. V lost 6 bases to trimming and J lost 7 bases; unmatched junction nucleotides: 8. CDR1 is KGHSH and CDR2 is LQKENI in the germline V gene. CDR3 in amino acids: CASSGLLAGENEQFF. CDR3 sequence (DNA): TGTGCCAGCTCTGGCCTACTAGCGGGGGAGAATGAGCAGTTCTTC. Drawing the rest from reference TRBV18 and TRBJ2-1, the complete variable domain is NAGVMQNPRHLVRRRGQEARLRCSPMKGHSHVYWYRQLPEEGLKFMVYLQKENIIDESGMPKERFSAEFPKEGPSILRIQQVVRGDSAAYFCASSGLLAGENEQFFGPGTRLTVL.

In DNA form, the CDR3 reads TGTGCCTGGAGTAGTGGATCTAGGCACGAGCAGTACTTC. Its protein product is CAWSSGSRHEQYF. The genes are TRBV30 and TRBJ2-7, with no clear D. The CDR3 is made up of 13 amino acids. Trimming shortened V by 2 bases and J by 5 bases, and 13 bases separated the two germline ends. Germline V lookup: CDR1 GTSNPN, CDR2 SVGIG (reference sequence).

A few counts support this clone. The chain carries TRBV6-6 and TRBJ1-2; no clear D. This CDR3 has 11 residues. V was clipped by 6 bases and J by 2 bases, with 4 bases between them. Germline V gene data show CDR1 as MNHNY and CDR2 as SVGAGI (reference sequence). CDR3 protein: CASSHNYGYTF. The CDR3 bases are TGTGCCAGCAGCCACAACTATGGCTACACCTTC.

The chain couples TRBV28 to TRBJ1-1, with unresolved D. Germline CDR1 is MDHEN and CDR2 is SYDVKM. Trimming pared 3 bases from V and 0 bases from J, leaving 8 bases between. This CDR3 has 14 amino acids. CDR3 DNA sequence: TGTGCCAGCAGTTTCCGGACCCTGAACACTGAAGCTTTCTTT. Translation gives CASSFRTLNTEAFF.